Below are 10 T cell receptor beta chains sequenced from a single sample in a study of control samples from healthy donors and cancer patients. Sequencing used immunoSEQ multiplex PCR; TCRdb keeps in-frame clones, though not all of them. The sample includes around 110,000 clones, 85% to 90% seen only once; the top ten take about 1.1%. Sequenced material: PBMCs. Source of these receptors: a woman between 50 and 59 years old with colorectal cancer.

The genes are TRBV29-1 and TRBJ2-1; D could derive from TRBD1 or TRBD2 (6 bases each). The germline V and J ends were trimmed by 3 bases and 0 bases, with 12 bases remaining between them. Germline CDR1 SQVTM, CDR2 ANQGSEA. This CDR3 has 15 residues. The CDR3 sequence is CSVEGGQSSYNEQFF. For the CDR3, the DNA is TGCAGCGTTGAGGGAGGACAGAGCTCCTACAATGAGCAGTTCTTC.

The V and J genes are TRBV18 and TRBJ2-5; possible D gene TRBD1, 6 bases. Germline V gene data show CDR1 as KGHSH and CDR2 as LQKENI. Trimming removed 4 bases at V and 3 bases at J, with 9 bases between. This CDR3 is 13 amino acids long. The CDR3 is CASSLQGKETQYF. The CDR3 DNA reads TGTGCCAGCTCACTTCAGGGGAAAGAGACCCAGTACTTC.

The V gene is TRBV5-1, the J gene TRBJ1-4, with D perhaps matching TRBD1 (5 bases). V was cut by 3 bases and J by 3 bases, with 9 bases left in between. Germline CDR1 and CDR2: SGHRS and YFSETQ. There are 14 residues in the CDR3. CDR3 protein: CASSYGTSNEKLFF. In DNA, the CDR3 is TGCGCCAGCAGCTACGGGACCTCTAATGAAAAACTGTTTTTT.

This chain links TRBV28 with TRBJ1-6; 7 bases align to TRBD1. The CDR3 contains 13 residues. The germline V gene encodes CDR1 MDHEN and CDR2 SYDVKM. The ends lost 5 bases at V and 9 bases at J; junction bases unmatched: 4. CDR3 DNA: TGTGCCAGCAGTAGAACAGGGGTTTCACCCCTCCACTTT. The encoded protein is CASSRTGVSPLHF.

This clone was seen only once. The chain recombines TRBV7-9 with TRBJ2-7; TRBD1 matches at 7 bases. This CDR3 contains 15 residues. J gave up 2 bases and V 3 bases, and 7 bases lay outside the gene matches. Germline V CDR1 and CDR2: SEHNR, FQNEAQ (reference sequence). This CDR3 reads CASSFGQALAYEQYF. The DNA for the CDR3 is TGTGCCAGCAGCTTTGGACAGGCCTTAGCCTACGAGCAGTACTTC.

This clone was counted only a few times. This same CDR3 is encoded by further DNA sequences in the sample. This chain links TRBV14 with TRBJ1-2; D remains unclear. Germline assignment: CDR1 SGHDN and CDR2 FVKESK. The CDR3 is made up of 13 amino acids. The ends were cut back, 0 bases at V and 4 bases at J, with 6 bases in the middle. The CDR3 is CASSQDRLYGYTF. Written as DNA, the CDR3 is TGTGCCAGCAGCCAAGATCGCCTCTATGGCTACACCTTC.

The chain has TRBV5-1 and TRBJ1-1; D unclear. The CDR3 totals 13 residues. The V and J ends lost 5 bases and 1 base respectively, with 9 bases between them. Per germline, CDR1 SGHRS and CDR2 YFSETQ. CDR3 sequence (DNA): TGCGCCAGCAGGGTCCAACAGAACACTGAAGCTTTCTTT. This codes for CASRVQQNTEAFF.

The V gene is TRBV11-1, the J gene TRBJ2-7, with 9 bases fitting TRBD2. Germline loops: CDR1 SGHAT, CDR2 FQDESV (reference sequence). V lost 0 bases to trimming and J lost 5 bases; unmatched junction nucleotides: 2. This CDR3 spans 14 amino acids. Here the CDR3 reads CASSLASGGDEQYF. The CDR3 bases are TGTGCCAGCAGCTTAGCTAGCGGGGGCGACGAGCAGTACTTC.

The chain uses TRBV5-8 and TRBJ2-7; 10 positions agree with TRBD1. The junction had 7 bases not matched to a gene; V was cut back by 4 bases and J by 3 bases. This CDR3 has 15 amino acids. Per germline, CDR1 SGHTS and CDR2 YDEGEE. The CDR3 loop is CASSKRTGGIYEQYF. In DNA form, the CDR3 reads TGTGCCAGCAGCAAGCGGACAGGGGGAATCTACGAGCAGTACTTC.

This chain links TRBV15 with TRBJ1-5; D ambiguous. The germline V gene has CDR1 LNHNV and CDR2 YYDKDF (reference sequence). Trimming stripped 0 bases from V and 0 bases from J, with 15 bases between. This CDR3 is built from 18 residues. CDR3 nucleotide sequence: TGTGCCACCAGCAGAGATCCAATTAGAGGGAATAGCAATCAGCCCCAGCATTTT. Its translation is CATSRDPIRGNSNQPQHF.